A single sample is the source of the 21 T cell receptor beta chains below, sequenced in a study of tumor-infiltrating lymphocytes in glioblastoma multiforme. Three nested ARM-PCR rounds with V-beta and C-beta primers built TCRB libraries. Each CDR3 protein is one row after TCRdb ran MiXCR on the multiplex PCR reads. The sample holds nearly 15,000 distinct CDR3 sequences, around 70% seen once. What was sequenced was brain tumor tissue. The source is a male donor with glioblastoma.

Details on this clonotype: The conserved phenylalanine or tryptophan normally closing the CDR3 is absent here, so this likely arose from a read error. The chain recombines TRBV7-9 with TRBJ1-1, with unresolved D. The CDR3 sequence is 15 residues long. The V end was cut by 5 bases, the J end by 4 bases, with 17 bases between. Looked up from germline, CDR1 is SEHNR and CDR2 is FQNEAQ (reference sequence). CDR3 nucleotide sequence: TGTGCCAGCAGCCCAAGGCACTTACCGAGCACTGAAGCTTTCCTT. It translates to CASSPRHLPSTEAFL.

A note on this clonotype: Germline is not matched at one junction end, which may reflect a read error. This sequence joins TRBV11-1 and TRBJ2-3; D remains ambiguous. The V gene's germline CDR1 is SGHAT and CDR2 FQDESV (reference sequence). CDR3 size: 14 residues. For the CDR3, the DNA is TGCGCCAGTAGCTTTGAGAGTCACACAGAAACGCAGTATTTT. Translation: CASSFESHTETQYF.

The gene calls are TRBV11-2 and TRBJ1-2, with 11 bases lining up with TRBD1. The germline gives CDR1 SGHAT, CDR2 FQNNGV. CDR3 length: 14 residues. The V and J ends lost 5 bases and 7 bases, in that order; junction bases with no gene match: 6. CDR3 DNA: TGTGCCAGCAGCACCGGGACAGGGGGGTTTGGCTACACCTTC. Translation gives CASSTGTGGFGYTF.

The DNA for the CDR3 is TGCAGTGCTAGAGACCCCGATAGGGGCAACTATGGCTACACCTTC. Protein: CSARDPDRGNYGYTF. The genes are TRBV20-1 and TRBJ1-2, with a tentative D call TRBD1 (5 bases). This CDR3 is built from 15 residues. Trimming left V 0 bases short and J 2 bases short, with 13 bases between. Germline CDR1 DFQATT, CDR2 SNEGSKA (reference sequence).

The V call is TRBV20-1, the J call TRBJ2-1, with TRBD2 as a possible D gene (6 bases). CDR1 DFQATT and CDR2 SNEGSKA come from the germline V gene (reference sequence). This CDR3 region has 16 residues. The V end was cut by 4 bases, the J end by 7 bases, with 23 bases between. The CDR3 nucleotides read TGCAGTGCTAATCGATCGGGACTGGCGGGAATGAATGAGCAGTTCTTC. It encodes CSANRSGLAGMNEQFF.

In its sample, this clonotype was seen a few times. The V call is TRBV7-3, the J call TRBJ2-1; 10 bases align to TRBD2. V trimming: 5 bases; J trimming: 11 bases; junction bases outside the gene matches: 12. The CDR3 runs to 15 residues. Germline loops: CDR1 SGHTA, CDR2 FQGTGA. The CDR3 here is CASSTITSGNGKQFF. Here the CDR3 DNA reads TGTGCCAGCAGCACCATCACTAGCGGGAATGGTAAGCAGTTCTTC.

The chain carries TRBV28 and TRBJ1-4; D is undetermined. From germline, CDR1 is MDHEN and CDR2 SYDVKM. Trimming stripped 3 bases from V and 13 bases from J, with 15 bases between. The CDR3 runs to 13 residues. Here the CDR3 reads CASSFQVLVPLFF. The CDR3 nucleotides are TGTGCCAGCAGTTTCCAGGTCTTAGTTCCACTGTTTTTT.

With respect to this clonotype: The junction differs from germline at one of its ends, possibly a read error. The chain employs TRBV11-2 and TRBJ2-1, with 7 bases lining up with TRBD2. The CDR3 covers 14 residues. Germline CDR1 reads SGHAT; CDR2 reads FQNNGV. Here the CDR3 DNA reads TGTGCCAGCAGCCCCCTTGCGGGAGAGGCTGAGCGGTTCTTC. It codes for CASSPLAGEAERFF.

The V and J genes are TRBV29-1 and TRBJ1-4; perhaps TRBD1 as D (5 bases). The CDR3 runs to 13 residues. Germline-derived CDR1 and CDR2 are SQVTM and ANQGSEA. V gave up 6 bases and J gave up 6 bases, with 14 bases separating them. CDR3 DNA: TGCAGCGTCGGAACGGGACGGGATGAAAAACTGTTTTTT. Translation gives CSVGTGRDEKLFF.

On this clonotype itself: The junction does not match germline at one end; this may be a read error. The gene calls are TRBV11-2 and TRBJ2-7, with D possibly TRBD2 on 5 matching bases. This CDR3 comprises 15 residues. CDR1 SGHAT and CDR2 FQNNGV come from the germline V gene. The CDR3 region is CASSFSSQALYERYF. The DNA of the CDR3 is TGTGCCAGCAGCTTCTCTAGCCAAGCTCTATACGAGCGGTACTTC. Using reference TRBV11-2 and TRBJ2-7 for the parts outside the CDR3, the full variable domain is EAGVAQSPRYKIIEKRQSVAFWCNPISGHATLYWYQQILGQGPKLLIQFQNNGVVDDSQLPKDRFSAERLKGVDSTLKIQPAKLEDSAVYLCASSFSSQALYERYFGPGTRLTVT.

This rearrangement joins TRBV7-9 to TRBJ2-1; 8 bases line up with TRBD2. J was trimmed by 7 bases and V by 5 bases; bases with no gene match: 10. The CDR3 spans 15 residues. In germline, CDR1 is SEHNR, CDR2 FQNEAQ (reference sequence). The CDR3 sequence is CASSGQRGPGNEQFF. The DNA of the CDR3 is TGTGCCAGCAGCGGACAGCGGGGGCCGGGTAATGAGCAGTTCTTC.

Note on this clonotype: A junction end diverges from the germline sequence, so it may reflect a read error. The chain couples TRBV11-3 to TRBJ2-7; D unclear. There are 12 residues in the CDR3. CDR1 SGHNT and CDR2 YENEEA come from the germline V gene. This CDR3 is CASSYRYYKQYF. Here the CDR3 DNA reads TGTGCCAGCAGCTACCGGTACTACAAGCAGTACTTC.

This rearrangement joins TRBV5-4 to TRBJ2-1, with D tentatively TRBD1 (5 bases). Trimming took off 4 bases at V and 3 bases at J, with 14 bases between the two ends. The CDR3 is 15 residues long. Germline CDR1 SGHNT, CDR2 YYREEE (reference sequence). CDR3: CASSLDKGDYNEQFF. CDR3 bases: TGTGCCAGCAGCCTTGACAAAGGGGACTACAATGAGCAGTTCTTC.

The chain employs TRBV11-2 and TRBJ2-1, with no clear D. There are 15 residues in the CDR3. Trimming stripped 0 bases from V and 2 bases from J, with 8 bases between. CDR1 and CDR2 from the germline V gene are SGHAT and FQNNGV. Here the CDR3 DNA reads TGTGCCAGCAGCTTAGACCTTAGCCCCTACAATGAGCAGTTCTTC. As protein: CASSLDLSPYNEQFF. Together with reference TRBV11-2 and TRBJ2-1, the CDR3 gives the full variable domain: EAGVAQSPRYKIIEKRQSVAFWCNPISGHATLYWYQQILGQGPKLLIQFQNNGVVDDSQLPKDRFSAERLKGVDSTLKIQPAKLEDSAVYLCASSLDLSPYNEQFFGPGTRLTVL.

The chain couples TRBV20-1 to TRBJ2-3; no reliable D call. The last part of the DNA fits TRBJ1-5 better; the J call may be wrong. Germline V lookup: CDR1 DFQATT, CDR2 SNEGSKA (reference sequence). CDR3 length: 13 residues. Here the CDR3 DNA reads TGCAGTGCAGGAGGGCCTAGCACAGATACCCAGCATTTT. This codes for CSAGGPSTDTQHF.

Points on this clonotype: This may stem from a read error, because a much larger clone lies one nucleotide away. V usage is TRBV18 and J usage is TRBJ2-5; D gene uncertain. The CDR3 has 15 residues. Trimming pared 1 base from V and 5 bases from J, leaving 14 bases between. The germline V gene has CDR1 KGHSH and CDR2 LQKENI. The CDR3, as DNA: TGTGCCAGCTCACCACACGATAAGTGGAAGGAGACCCAGTACTTC. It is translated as CASSPHDKWKETQYF.

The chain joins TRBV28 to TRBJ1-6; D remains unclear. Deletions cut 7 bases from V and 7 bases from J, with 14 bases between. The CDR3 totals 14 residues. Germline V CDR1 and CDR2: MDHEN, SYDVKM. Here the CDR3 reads CASTSGSANSPLHF. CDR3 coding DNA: TGTGCCAGCACATCCGGGTCAGCAAATTCACCCCTCCACTTT.

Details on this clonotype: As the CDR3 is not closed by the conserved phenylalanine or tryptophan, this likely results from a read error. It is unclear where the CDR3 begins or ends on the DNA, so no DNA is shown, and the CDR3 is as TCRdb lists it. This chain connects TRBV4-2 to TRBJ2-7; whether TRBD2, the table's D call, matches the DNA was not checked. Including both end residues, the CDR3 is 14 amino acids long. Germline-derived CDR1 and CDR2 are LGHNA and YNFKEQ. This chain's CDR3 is CASSGTGTSGGYHL.

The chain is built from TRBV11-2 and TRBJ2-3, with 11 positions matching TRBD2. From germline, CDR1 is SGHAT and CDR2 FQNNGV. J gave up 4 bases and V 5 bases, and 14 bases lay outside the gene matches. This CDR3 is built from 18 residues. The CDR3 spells CASSPGLAGGGDADTQYF. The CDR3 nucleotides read TGTGCCAGCAGCCCCGGACTAGCGGGTGGAGGGGATGCAGATACGCAGTATTTT.

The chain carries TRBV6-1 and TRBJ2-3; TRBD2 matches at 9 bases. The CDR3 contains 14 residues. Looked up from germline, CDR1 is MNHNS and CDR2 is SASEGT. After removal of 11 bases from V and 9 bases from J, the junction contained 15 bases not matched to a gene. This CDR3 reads CAGSLAGEQNTQYF. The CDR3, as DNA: TGTGCCGGATCTTTAGCGGGAGAGCAAAACACGCAGTATTTT.

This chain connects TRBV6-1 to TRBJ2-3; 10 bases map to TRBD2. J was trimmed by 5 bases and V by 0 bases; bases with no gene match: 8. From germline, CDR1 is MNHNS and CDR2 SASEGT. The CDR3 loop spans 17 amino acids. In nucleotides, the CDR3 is TGTGCCAGCAGTGAAGCACCTAGACTAGCGGGTATAGATACGCAGTATTTT. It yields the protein CASSEAPRLAGIDTQYF.